Detailed here is one TCR beta chain. Antigen: not known. The data were obtained in a study of shared clonotypes between healthy human individuals. Study context: A few men and a couple of women, aged 18 to 49, were donors.

Study-wide findings and caveats: A handful of donors shared about 4.5% of their naive CD4 clonotypes.

Using immunoSEQ multiplex PCR, the repertoire was profiled, and TCRdb retains in-frame clones only, with some absent. The sample yields approximately 1.5 million clones, around 98.5% seen once. Trimming left V 4 bases short and J 3 bases short, with 9 bases between. The CDR3 runs 13 residues. CDR1 and CDR2 from the germline V gene are SQVTM and ANQGSEA. The receptor was isolated from a man aged 30 to 39 in good health. Sequencing was carried out using naive CD4+ T cells sorted from blood. Subset in this sample: CD45RA+ positively selected. This chain connects TRBV29-1 to TRBJ2-2; D ambiguous. The CDR3 sequence is CSVAWRHTGELFF. The CDR3, as DNA: TGCAGCGTTGCGTGGCGTCACACCGGGGAGCTGTTTTTT.